Included here is one TCR beta chain sequence, with context. This clonotype has a handful of counts. Its antigen is still unknown. No per-base quality is available; no much larger clone lies one base away. The library was prepared using 5' RACE. TCRdb lists the instrument as Illumina HiSeq 2000. A universal primer binding site was introduced by template switching, and a unique molecular identifier was present in the final cDNA, enabling accurate counting of TCR cDNA molecules. First-strand cDNA for TCR alpha and beta chains was synthesized from specific primers in the conserved constant-segment region. Each cDNA library was double barcoded, with a SMART-Mk sample barcode plus Illumina barcodes, to control for contamination. Two successive PCR steps introduced TruSeq adapter sequences along with Illumina sample barcodes. Sequencing of the TCR alpha and beta cDNA libraries was done on the Illumina HiSeq platform using custom primers. Under the source paper's analysis protocol: Unique molecular identifiers were extracted from raw reads with MiGEC, and CDR3 positions were determined with MiXCR. Recombination models were inferred per individual with the repgenHMM and IGoR tools using an EM algorithm. Shared clonotype analysis was performed with the tcR package in R, normalizing sharing by the product of cloneset sizes. To study raw recombination free of thymic and clonal selection effects, out-of-frame nonproductive sequences were analyzed. TCRdb redid the processing of the public reads, applying fastp at Q25 and MiXCR, and retained in-frame beta chains. Every entry covers one CDR3 protein and lists the most common genes and DNA from its rows. TCRdb's processing, not the authors' own work, is the source of the V and J calls. A total of roughly 1.6 million distinct CDR3 sequences appear in this sample, about 32% of them only once. Less than 0.35% of the sample is held by the ten biggest clonotypes.

The data originate from a study of identical twins (dated by TCRdb to the mid-2010s). At the level of the whole study: The study deep-sequenced TCR alpha and beta repertoires from monozygotic twins, unrelated adults of various ages and cord blood to test whether fetal clonotypes persist. Replicate twin experiments were performed at different times using different library preparation protocols to rule out contamination.

The germline V gene specifies SGHAT as CDR1 and FQNNGV as CDR2. Trimming takes 2 bases from V and 1 base from J, and the germline ends sit 8 bases apart. The CDR3 measures 14 amino acids from cysteine to phenylalanine. Only CDR3 DNA remains: 42 bases, in frame from the first base. Only healthy Caucasian donors were included. Findings and caveats that apply to the study as a whole: Compared with coincidental sharing between unrelated individuals, an excess of low generation-probability sequences was observed among out-of-frame TCR alpha sequences shared between twins. Because the same donors could not be followed over many years, conclusions were based on cross-sectional statistical analysis. In monozygotic twins, recombination models systematically underestimated out-of-frame TCR alpha sharing, but the models matched the sharing seen between unrelated individuals. Abundant cord blood beta clonotypes carried fewer insertions; young adult naive repertoires showed a weaker similar trend, while memory repertoires showed none. Invariant T cells such as MAIT and iNKT could partly confound zero-insertion analyses, although diverse VJ usage argued against such confounding for most clonotypes. Excess twin sharing in beta out-of-frame sequences was weaker because fewer shared sequences lowered the signal-to-noise ratio.

The rearranged chain carries TRBV11-2 and TRBJ1-1, with no reliable assignment of the D segment. The sample taken for sequencing was cord blood. This receptor was identified in a newborn girl in good health. CDR3 reads: CASSLPPWNTEAFF. Here is the DNA: TGTGCCAGCAGCTTACCCCCTTGGAACACTGAAGCTTTCTTT.